This entry lists 26 T cell receptor beta chains sequenced from one sample in a study of Ad26.COV2.S vaccination and SARS-CoV-2 variants. Treatment given: some 20 received Ad26.COV2.S at low or high dose, single or two shots; 5 received placebo; per-sample allocation not given. Samples were taken on day 63 after the first vaccine or placebo injection. Sequenced by immunoSEQ multiplex PCR; TCRdb stores in-frame clones only, minus some. The sample carries approximately 350,000 clones, 83% recorded once. The sample in question was peripheral blood, obtained in a trial of Ad26.COV2.S vaccine versus placebo. Receptor source: a person aged 18-65 years who received the Ad26.COV2.S COVID-19 vaccine or a placebo.

The rearrangement links TRBV7-2 to TRBJ1-2; no reliable D call. This CDR3 spans 12 amino acids. Trimming pared 2 bases from V and 8 bases from J, leaving 9 bases between. Germline V CDR1 and CDR2: SGHTA, FQGNSA. The CDR3: CASSLRDHGYTF. The CDR3, as DNA: TGTGCCAGCAGCTTACGGGATCACGGCTACACCTTC. Looking up the rest from reference TRBV7-2 and TRBJ1-2 gives the full variable domain: GAGVSQSPSNKVTEKGKDVELRCDPISGHTALYWYRQSLGQGLEFLIYFQGNSAPDKSGLPSDRFSAERTGGSVSTLTIQRTQQEDSAVYLCASSLRDHGYTFGSGTRLTVV.

Remarks on this clone: Other DNA sequences within the sample encode an identical CDR3. The V gene is TRBV7-3, the J gene TRBJ2-5, with 7 bases fitting TRBD1. Per the germline V gene, CDR1 is SGHTA and CDR2 is FQGTGA. V was pared by 1 base and J by 5 bases, with 1 base of the junction left unmatched. The CDR3 extends over 13 amino acids. The CDR3 DNA reads as TGTGCCAGCAGCTTAAACAGGGGTGAGACCCAGTACTTC. As protein: CASSLNRGETQYF.

This chain uses TRBV19 with TRBJ2-7; D might be TRBD1 (5 bases). The germline gives CDR1 LNHDA, CDR2 SQIVND (reference sequence). Trimming took 1 base from V and 3 from J, leaving 10 bases between them. CDR3 length equals 14 residues. The DNA for the CDR3 is TGTGCCAGTAGTATAGCAGGGCAAAACTACGAGCAGTACTTC. Translation: CASSIAGQNYEQYF.

The chain's CDR3 is CASRPPNTGELFF. The CDR3 DNA is TGTGCCAGCAGACCCCCGAACACCGGGGAGCTGTTTTTT. The V call is TRBV12-3 or TRBV12-4, the J call TRBJ2-2; D not resolved. The CDR3 spans 13 residues. Trimming took 6 bases from V and 0 from J, leaving 5 bases between them.

This clone has a handful of counts. The CDR3, as DNA: TGTGCCAGCAGCCGGCAGGGGACAACTAAAAACTATGGCTACACCTTC. Translated, it gives CASSRQGTTKNYGYTF. The V and J genes are TRBV7-2 and TRBJ1-2, with a tentative D call TRBD1 (6 bases). CDR1 SGHTA and CDR2 FQGNSA come from the germline V gene. Trimming cost V 5 bases and J 2 bases, with 18 bases left between them. There are 16 residues in the CDR3.

The CDR3 loop is CASSLVGGQYNEQFF. The DNA for the CDR3 is TGTGCCAGCAGCTTAGTGGGGGGTCAGTACAATGAGCAGTTCTTC. The chain has TRBV7-2 and TRBJ2-1, with D possibly matching TRBD2 (6 bases). The CDR3 extends over 15 amino acids. Germline V CDR1 and CDR2: SGHTA, FQGNSA. The V and J ends lost 1 base and 4 bases respectively, with 11 bases between them.

The rearrangement joins TRBV18 to TRBJ1-3; 8 nucleotides align to TRBD1. CDR1 KGHSH and CDR2 LQKENI come from the germline V gene. The length of the CDR3 is 15 residues. After removal of 1 base from V and 4 bases from J, the junction contained 3 bases not matched to a gene. CDR3 bases: TGTGCCAGCTCACCACAGACAGGGGTCGGAAACACCATATATTTT. Its protein product is CASSPQTGVGNTIYF.

The chain uses TRBV19 and TRBJ1-5; maybe TRBD1 (6 bases). V lost 3 bases and J lost 4, with 13 bases in between. The CDR3 is 15 amino acids. Germline V lookup: CDR1 LNHDA, CDR2 SQIVND (reference sequence). CDR3 DNA sequence: TGTGCCAGTAGTATTTTTTGGACAGAGAATCAGCCCCAGCATTTT. Its translation is CASSIFWTENQPQHF.

This chain joins TRBV2 and TRBJ1-2, with D hard to call. Looked up from germline, CDR1 is SNHLY and CDR2 is FYNNEI. V was cut by 7 bases and J by 8 bases, with 23 bases left in between. The CDR3 consists of 15 residues. DNA of the CDR3: TGTGCCAGCATAGGAACGGACGGACTAAAAGGAGGCTACACCTTC. This encodes CASIGTDGLKGGYTF.

The rearrangement uses TRBV11-3 and TRBJ2-5; D uncertain. This CDR3 has 15 residues. V was cut by 5 bases and J by 5 bases, with 18 bases left in between. Germline V CDR1 and CDR2: SGHNT, YENEEA. CDR3 residues: CASSLNPIGGETQYF. Here the CDR3 DNA reads TGTGCCAGCAGCCTCAATCCAATAGGCGGCGAGACCCAGTACTTC.

J is TRBJ1-2 and V is TRBV21-1; the table's TRBD1 call for D was not verified on the DNA. TRBV21-1 has pseudogene status. The CDR3 is 14 residues long. The CDR3 DNA follows: TGTGCCAGCAGGGACGACAGGGGAGGGGATGGCTACACCTTC. The encoded protein is CASRDDRGGDGYTF.

The V and J genes are TRBV15 and TRBJ2-7; 9 positions agree with TRBD1. This CDR3 has 19 residues. Unmatched junction bases numbered 15, after V lost 3 bases and J lost 0 bases. Germline lookup yields CDR1 LNHNV and CDR2 YYDKDF (reference sequence). The CDR3 region has the DNA TGTGCCACCAGCAGCAAACTGGGACAGGGAAGAGGTCCCTCCTACGAGCAGTACTTC. Translating it yields CATSSKLGQGRGPSYEQYF.

The chain uses TRBV19 and TRBJ1-6; D is possibly TRBD1 (5 bases). The germline CDR1 and CDR2 sequences are LNHDA and SQIVND (reference sequence). There are 16 residues in the CDR3. V gave up 4 bases and J gave up 4 bases, with 14 bases separating them. The CDR3 loop reads CASSSRGLSYNSPLHF. CDR3 in DNA: TGTGCCAGTAGTAGCCGGGGCCTTTCTTATAATTCACCCCTCCACTTT.

The chain carries TRBV11-3 and TRBJ2-3; D ambiguous. V dropped 6 bases and J dropped 3 bases, with 7 bases sitting between them. Germline V gene data show CDR1 as SGHNT and CDR2 as YENEEA. CDR3 length equals 12 residues. DNA of the CDR3: TGTGCCAGCAGGCCCCGGACAGATACGCAGTATTTT. This gives the protein CASRPRTDTQYF. The full variable domain, rest sourced from reference TRBV11-3 and TRBJ2-3, is EAGVVQSPRYKIIEKKQPVAFWCNPISGHNTLYWYLQNLGQGPELLIRYENEEAVDDSQLPKDRFSAERLKGVDSTLKIQPAELGDSAVYLCASRPRTDTQYFGPGTRLTVL.

This clone was counted only a few times. This CDR3 reads CASSDLLDYEQYF. The CDR3 nucleotides read TGTGCCAGCAGTGACTTACTTGATTACGAGCAGTACTTC. V and J are TRBV2 and TRBJ2-7; no reliable D call. Germline CDR1 SNHLY, CDR2 FYNNEI. The CDR3 covers 13 residues. The V and J ends lost 3 bases and 4 bases respectively, with 10 bases between them.

A single count supports this clone. The chain combines TRBV7-9 with TRBJ2-1; either TRBD1 or TRBD2 may fit D (5 bases each). Germline CDR1 SEHNR, CDR2 FQNEAQ (reference sequence). V gave up 10 bases and J gave up 0 bases, with 13 bases separating them. The CDR3 is made up of 14 amino acids. CDR3 in amino acids: CAIPPGTSYNEQFF. The CDR3 bases are TGTGCCATTCCGCCGGGGACCTCCTACAATGAGCAGTTCTTC. The full variable domain, with the rest looked up from reference TRBV7-9 and TRBJ2-1, is DTGVSQNPRHKITKRGQNVTFRCDPISEHNRLYWYRQTLGQGPEFLTYFQNEAQLEKSRLLSDRFSAERPKGSFSTLEIQRTEQGDSAMYLCAIPPGTSYNEQFFGPGTRLTVL.

The chain joins TRBV13 to TRBJ1-2; 7 bases fit TRBD1. J was trimmed by 7 bases and V by 5 bases; bases with no gene match: 10. CDR3 size: 14 residues. Germline loops: CDR1 PRHDT, CDR2 FYEKMQ (reference sequence). This CDR3 reads CASSTNSGQVGYTF. CDR3 bases: TGTGCCAGCAGCACCAACTCCGGACAGGTTGGCTACACCTTC.

The V call is TRBV6-5, the J call TRBJ1-3; tentatively, D is TRBD1 (6 bases). Germline values: CDR1 MNHEY, CDR2 SVGAGI. This CDR3 has 15 amino acids. V lost 7 bases to trimming and J lost 2 bases, with 15 bases between them. The CDR3 here is CASNRGQYPGNTIYF. CDR3 nucleotides: TGTGCCAGCAACAGAGGACAGTATCCTGGAAACACCATATATTTT.

V usage is TRBV3-1 (or the pseudogene TRBV3-2) and J usage is TRBJ1-2, with 7 bases matching TRBD1. The trim removed 2 bases at V and 11 bases at J, leaving 11 bases unmatched. The CDR3 spans 14 residues. Germline CDR1 and CDR2: LGHDT and YNNKEL (reference sequence). In DNA, the CDR3 is TGTGCCAGCAGCCAAATACCGACAGGGAAATCTTACACCTTC. Protein product: CASSQIPTGKSYTF.

The rearrangement uses TRBV19 and TRBJ2-7, with D possibly matching TRBD2 (5 bases). Germline V gene sequence: CDR1 LNHDA, CDR2 SQIVND (reference sequence). Trimming left V 3 bases short and J 1 base short, with 13 bases between. CDR3 length: 15 residues. The CDR3 DNA reads as TGTGCCAGTAGTATTGAGGGTACATTATCCTACGAGCAGTACTTC. Residues: CASSIEGTLSYEQYF.

This clone is a singleton in its sample. This chain links TRBV5-5 with TRBJ2-7; 10 bases map to TRBD1. Trimming removed 2 bases from V and 0 bases from J; junction bases left unmatched: 2. The CDR3 runs 15 residues. Germline V gives CDR1 SGHKS, CDR2 YYEKEE (reference sequence). The CDR3 reads CASSFGQGGSYEQYF. CDR3 nucleotide sequence: TGTGCCAGCAGCTTTGGACAGGGGGGCTCCTACGAGCAGTACTTC.

This clone was seen a few times. The chain links TRBV14 to TRBJ2-2, with TRBD2 matching 7 bases. The CDR3 spans 16 residues. CDR1 is SGHDN, CDR2 FVKESK, per germline. J was trimmed by 8 bases and V by 0 bases; bases with no gene match: 9. CDR3 nucleotide sequence: TGTGCCAGCAGCCAAGATCGACTGGGAGCGGGAGGGGAGCTGTTTTTT. It translates to CASSQDRLGAGGELFF. Combining the CDR3 with reference TRBV14 and TRBJ2-2 gives the whole variable domain EAGVTQFPSHSVIEKGQTVTLRCDPISGHDNLYWYRRVMGKEIKFLLHFVKESKQDESGMPNNRFLAERTGGTYSTLKVQPAELEDSGVYFCASSQDRLGAGGELFFGEGSRLTVL.

V and J are TRBV29-1 and TRBJ2-7; no firm D call. Per germline, CDR1 SQVTM and CDR2 ANQGSEA. This CDR3 comprises 11 residues. Trimming pared 4 bases from V and 6 bases from J, leaving 10 bases between. This CDR3 is CSVGLAAEQYF. CDR3 DNA: TGCAGCGTTGGGCTCGCTGCCGAGCAGTACTTC.

CDR3 sequence reads: CASSTRVMGETQYF. CDR3 nucleotide sequence: TGCGCCAGCAGCACCCGGGTTATGGGGGAGACCCAGTACTTC. The rearrangement joins TRBV5-1 to TRBJ2-5; D remains ambiguous. The V end lost 4 bases, the J end lost 5 bases, and 15 bases lay between the germline ends. From germline, CDR1 is SGHRS and CDR2 YFSETQ. This CDR3 region has 14 residues.

V and J are TRBV19 and TRBJ1-2, with D possibly matching TRBD1 (5 bases). The germline CDR1 and CDR2 sequences are LNHDA and SQIVND (reference sequence). The length of the CDR3 is 15 residues. V lost 8 bases to trimming and J lost 4 bases, with 20 bases between them. DNA for the CDR3: TGTGCCAGTGATCATGTGGGGGGATCAAGCTATGGCTACACCTTC. The encoded protein is CASDHVGGSSYGYTF. The variable domain in full, completed from reference TRBV19 and TRBJ1-2, reads DGGITQSPKYLFRKEGQNVTLSCEQNLNHDAMYWYRQDPGQGLRLIYYSQIVNDFQKGDIAEGYSVSREKKESFPLTVTSAQKNPTAFYLCASDHVGGSSYGYTFGSGTRLTVV.

The chain links TRBV6-5 to TRBJ2-7; D gene ambiguous. The V gene's germline CDR1 is MNHEY and CDR2 SVGAGI. Trimming stripped 8 bases from V and 5 bases from J, with 10 bases between. The CDR3 has 11 residues. The CDR3 protein is CASQRDHEQYF. CDR3 nucleotide sequence: TGTGCCAGCCAGCGAGACCACGAGCAGTACTTC.